This T cell receptor beta chain stems from a study of blood T cell repertoires in COVID-19. At the level of the study: Samples came from the United States, Italy and Spain, spanning acute and convalescent COVID-19.

The V gene's germline CDR1 is LGHDT and CDR2 YNNKEL (reference sequence). The CDR3 has 16 amino acids. Trimming removed 1 base from V and 0 bases from J, with 7 bases in between. Authors' methods: Amplification of reference gene primers provided the estimated nucleated cell counts. Assay used: immunoSEQ multiplex PCR; TCRdb lists only in-frame clones, some missing. V, J and clone size were drawn from that table, and D and trimming were deduced from the DNA. The sample records approximately 340,000 clones, 91% being singletons. Across about two dozen US areas, participants ranged in age from roughly 18 to 95 years. Shortly before study entry, within 2 weeks, exposed participants had met a COVID-19 case.

The source is a woman aged 40 to 50 who had been exposed to COVID-19. Sequenced input: PBMCs or T cells enriched from blood (not recorded which). This sequence joins TRBV3-1 (or the pseudogene TRBV3-2) and TRBJ2-6; D not certain. CDR3 DNA: TGTGCCAGCAGCCAAGTAATCGGCTCTGGGGCCAACGTCCTGACTTTC. Protein product: CASSQVIGSGANVLTF.